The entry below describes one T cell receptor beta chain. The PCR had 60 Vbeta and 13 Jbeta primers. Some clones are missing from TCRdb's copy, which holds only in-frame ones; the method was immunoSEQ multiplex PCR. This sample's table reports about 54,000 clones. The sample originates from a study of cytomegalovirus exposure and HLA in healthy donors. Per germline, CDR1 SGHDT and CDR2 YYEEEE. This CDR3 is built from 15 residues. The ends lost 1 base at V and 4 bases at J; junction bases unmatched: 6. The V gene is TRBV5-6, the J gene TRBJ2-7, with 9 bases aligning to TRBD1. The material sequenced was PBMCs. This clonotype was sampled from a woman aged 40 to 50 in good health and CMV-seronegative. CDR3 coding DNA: TGTGCCAGCAGCTTGCCGGGACAGGGTACGTACGAGCAGTACTTC. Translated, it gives CASSLPGQGTYEQYF. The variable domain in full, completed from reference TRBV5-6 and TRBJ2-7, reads DAGVTQSPTHLIKTRGQQVTLRCSPKSGHDTVSWYQQALGQGPQFIFQYYEEEERQRGNFPDRFSGHQFPNYSSELNVNALLLGDSALYLCASSLPGQGTYEQYFGPGTRLTVT.